Listed here are 5 T cell receptor beta chains from one sample, sequenced in a study of blood T cells in healthy people across ages. Alongside a J-beta primer mix, a sample-barcoded 5' primer served in a second PCR lasting about 7 to 12 cycles. From the 5' RACE reads, TCRdb called clonotypes with MiXCR, one entry per CDR3 protein. Counted here are 1.4 million or so distinct CDR3 sequences, approximately 42% occurring once; the ten biggest clones make up about 3.8%. The material sequenced was blood. The origin of the receptors is a woman between 18 and 30 years old in good health.

The V gene is TRBV3-1, the J gene TRBJ2-4, with 8 bases matching TRBD1. The CDR3 runs 18 residues. Trimming took 1 base from V and 1 from J; bases not matched to a gene: 9. Germline assignment: CDR1 LGHDT and CDR2 YNNKEL (reference sequence). The CDR3 protein is CASSQGDRSFGAKNIQYF. CDR3 bases: TGTGCCAGCAGCCAAGGGGACAGGTCCTTCGGGGCCAAAAACATTCAGTACTTC.

The chain combines TRBV7-2 with TRBJ1-6; a possible D gene is TRBD1 (6 bases). V dropped 6 bases and J dropped 4 bases, with 19 bases sitting between them. Germline values: CDR1 SGHTA, CDR2 FQGNSA. This CDR3 comprises 17 residues. In nucleotides, the CDR3 is TGTGCCAGCAGATCGTCACAGGGAGGGGGTTATAATTCACCCCTCCACTTT. Protein sequence: CASRSSQGGGYNSPLHF.

This rearrangement joins TRBV6-2 or TRBV6-3 to TRBJ2-1; D is perhaps TRBD2 (5 bases). The J call may be wrong; the DNA end is better matched by TRBJ2-7. Germline V gives CDR1 MNHEY, CDR2 SVGEGT. The CDR3 loop spans 15 amino acids. As DNA, the CDR3 is TGTGCCAGCACTCCCCCGGGGAGCTCCTACAATGAGCAGTACTTC. Translated, it gives CASTPPGSSYNEQYF.

The CDR3 sequence: CASRLAPPRGNEQFF. CDR3 coding DNA: TGTGCCAGCAGACTGGCCCCCCCGCGGGGCAATGAGCAGTTCTTC. The rearrangement joins TRBV6-5 to TRBJ2-1; D perhaps matches TRBD2 (6 bases). The CDR3 totals 15 residues. V lost 6 bases and J lost 6, with 18 bases in between. Germline V lookup: CDR1 MNHEY, CDR2 SVGAGI.

The rearrangement joins TRBV29-1 to TRBJ2-1, with D perhaps matching TRBD1 (6 bases). Germline CDR1 is SQVTM and CDR2 is ANQGSEA. V was shortened by 6 bases and J by 0 bases, with 15 bases between the two germline ends. The CDR3 sequence is 15 residues long. The CDR3 coding sequence is TGCAGCGTAGAGGGACACCGCAGCTCCTACAATGAGCAGTTCTTC. Translated, it gives CSVEGHRSSYNEQFF.